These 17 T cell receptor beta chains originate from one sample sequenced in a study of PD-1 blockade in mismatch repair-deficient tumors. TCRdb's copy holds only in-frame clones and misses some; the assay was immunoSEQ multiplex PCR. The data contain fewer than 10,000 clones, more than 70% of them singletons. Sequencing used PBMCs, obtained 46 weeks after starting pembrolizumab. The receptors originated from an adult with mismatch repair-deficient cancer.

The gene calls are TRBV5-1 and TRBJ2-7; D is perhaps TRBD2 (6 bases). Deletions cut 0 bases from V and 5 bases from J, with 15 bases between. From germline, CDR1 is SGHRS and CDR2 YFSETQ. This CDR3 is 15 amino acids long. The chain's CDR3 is CASSLVLAQSDEQYF. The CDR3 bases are TGCGCCAGCAGCTTGGTACTAGCCCAGTCAGACGAGCAGTACTTC.

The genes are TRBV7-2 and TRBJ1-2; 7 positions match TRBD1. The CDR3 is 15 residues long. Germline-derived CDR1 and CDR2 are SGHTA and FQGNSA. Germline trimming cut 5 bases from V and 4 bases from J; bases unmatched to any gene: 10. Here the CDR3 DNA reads TGTGCCAGCAGCGCCAGACAGGGTCTGGGCTATGGCTACACCTTC. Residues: CASSARQGLGYGYTF.

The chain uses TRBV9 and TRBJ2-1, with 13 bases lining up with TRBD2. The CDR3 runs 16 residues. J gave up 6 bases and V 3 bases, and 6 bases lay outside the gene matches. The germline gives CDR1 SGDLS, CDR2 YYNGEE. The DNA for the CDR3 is TGTGCCAGCAGCGCCGGACTAGCGGGAGTATTCAATGAGCAGTTCTTC. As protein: CASSAGLAGVFNEQFF.

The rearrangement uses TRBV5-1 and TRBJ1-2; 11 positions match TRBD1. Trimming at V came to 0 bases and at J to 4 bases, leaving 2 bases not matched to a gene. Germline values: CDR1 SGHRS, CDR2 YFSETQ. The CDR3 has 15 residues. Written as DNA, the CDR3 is TGCGCCAGCAGCTTGGGGGGGACAGGGGGCTATGGCTACACCTTC. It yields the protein CASSLGGTGGYGYTF.

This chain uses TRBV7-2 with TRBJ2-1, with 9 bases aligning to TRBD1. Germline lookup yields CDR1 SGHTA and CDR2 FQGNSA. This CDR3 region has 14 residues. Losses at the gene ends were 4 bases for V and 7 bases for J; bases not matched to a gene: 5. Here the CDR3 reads CASSSQDRGNEQFF. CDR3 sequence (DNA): TGTGCCAGCAGCTCACAGGACAGGGGAAATGAGCAGTTCTTC.

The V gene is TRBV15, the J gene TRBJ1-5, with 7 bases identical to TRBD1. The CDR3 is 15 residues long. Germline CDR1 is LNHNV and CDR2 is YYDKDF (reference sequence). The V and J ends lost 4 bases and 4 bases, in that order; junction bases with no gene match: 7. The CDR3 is CATSKDRVRNQPQHF. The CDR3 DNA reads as TGTGCCACCAGCAAAGACAGGGTGAGGAATCAGCCCCAGCATTTT.

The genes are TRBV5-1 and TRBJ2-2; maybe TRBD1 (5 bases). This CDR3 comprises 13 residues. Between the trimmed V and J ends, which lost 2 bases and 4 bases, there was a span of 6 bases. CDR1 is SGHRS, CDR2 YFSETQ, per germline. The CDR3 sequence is CASSFQGTGELFF. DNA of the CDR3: TGCGCCAGCAGCTTCCAGGGCACCGGGGAGCTGTTTTTT.

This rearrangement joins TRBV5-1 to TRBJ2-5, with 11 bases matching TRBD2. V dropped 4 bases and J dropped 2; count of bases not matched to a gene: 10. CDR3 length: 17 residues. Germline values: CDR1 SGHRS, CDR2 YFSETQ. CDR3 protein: CASSAGGGLAVQETQYF. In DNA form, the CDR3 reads TGCGCCAGCAGCGCCGGCGGGGGACTAGCGGTTCAAGAGACCCAGTACTTC.

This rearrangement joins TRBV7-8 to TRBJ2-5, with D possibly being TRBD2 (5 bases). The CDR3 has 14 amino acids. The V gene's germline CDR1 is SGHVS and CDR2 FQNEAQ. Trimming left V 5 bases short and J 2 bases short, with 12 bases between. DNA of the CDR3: TGTGCCAGCAGCCCGACGCGGGTACAAGAGACCCAGTACTTC. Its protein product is CASSPTRVQETQYF.

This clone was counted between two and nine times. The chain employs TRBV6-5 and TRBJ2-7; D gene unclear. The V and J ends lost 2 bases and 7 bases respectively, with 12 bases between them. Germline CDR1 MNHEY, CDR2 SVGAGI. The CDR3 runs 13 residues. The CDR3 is CASSYVLRVEQYF. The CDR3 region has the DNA TGTGCCAGCAGTTACGTACTAAGAGTTGAGCAGTACTTC.

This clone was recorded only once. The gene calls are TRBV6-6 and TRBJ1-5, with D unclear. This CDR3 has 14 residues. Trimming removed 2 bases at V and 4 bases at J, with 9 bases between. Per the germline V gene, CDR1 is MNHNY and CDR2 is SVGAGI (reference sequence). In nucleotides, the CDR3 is TGTGCCAGCAGTTACGCGCGAGGTAATCAGCCCCAGCATTTT. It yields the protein CASSYARGNQPQHF.

CDR3 nucleotide sequence: TGTGCCAGCAGTTCCACAGGGAAGAAGGAAAAACTGTTTTTT. Encoded protein: CASSSTGKKEKLFF. The V and J genes are TRBV28 and TRBJ1-4, with D perhaps TRBD1 (6 bases). The CDR3 runs to 14 residues. V dropped 4 bases and J dropped 8 bases, with 14 bases sitting between them. Germline V lookup: CDR1 MDHEN, CDR2 SYDVKM. Together with reference TRBV28 and TRBJ1-4, the CDR3 gives the full variable domain: DVKVTQSSRYLVKRTGEKVFLECVQDMDHENMFWYRQDPGLGLRLIYFSYDVKMKEKGDIPEGYSVSREKKERFSLILESASTNQTSMYLCASSSTGKKEKLFFGSGTQLSVL.

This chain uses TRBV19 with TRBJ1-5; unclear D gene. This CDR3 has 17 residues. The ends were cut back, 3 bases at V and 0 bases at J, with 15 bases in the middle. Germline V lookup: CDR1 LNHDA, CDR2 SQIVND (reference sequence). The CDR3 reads CASSIGVGLASNQPQHF. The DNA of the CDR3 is TGTGCCAGTAGTATCGGGGTAGGTCTTGCTAGCAATCAGCCCCAGCATTTT. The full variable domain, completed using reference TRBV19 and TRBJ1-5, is DGGITQSPKYLFRKEGQNVTLSCEQNLNHDAMYWYRQDPGQGLRLIYYSQIVNDFQKGDIAEGYSVSREKKESFPLTVTSAQKNPTAFYLCASSIGVGLASNQPQHFGDGTRLSIL.

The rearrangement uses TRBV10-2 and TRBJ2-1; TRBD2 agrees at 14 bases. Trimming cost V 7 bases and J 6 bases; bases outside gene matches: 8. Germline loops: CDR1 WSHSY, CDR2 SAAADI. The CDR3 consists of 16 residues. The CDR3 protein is CASKRLAGGPSNEQFF. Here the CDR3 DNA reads TGCGCCAGCAAAAGACTAGCGGGAGGGCCGTCCAATGAGCAGTTCTTC.

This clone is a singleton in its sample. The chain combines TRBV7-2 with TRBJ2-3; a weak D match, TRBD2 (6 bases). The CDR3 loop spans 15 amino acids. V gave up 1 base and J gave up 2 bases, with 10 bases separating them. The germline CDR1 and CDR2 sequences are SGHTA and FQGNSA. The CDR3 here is CASSLGGTFTDTQYF. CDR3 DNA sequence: TGTGCCAGCAGCTTAGGAGGGACTTTCACAGATACGCAGTATTTT.

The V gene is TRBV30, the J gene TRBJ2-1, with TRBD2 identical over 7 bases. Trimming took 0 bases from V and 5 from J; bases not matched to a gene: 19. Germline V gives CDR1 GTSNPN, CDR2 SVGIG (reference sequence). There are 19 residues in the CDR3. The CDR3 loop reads CAWSVRVWGRATPNNEQFF. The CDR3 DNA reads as TGTGCCTGGAGTGTACGAGTATGGGGGAGGGCCACTCCCAACAATGAGCAGTTCTTC.

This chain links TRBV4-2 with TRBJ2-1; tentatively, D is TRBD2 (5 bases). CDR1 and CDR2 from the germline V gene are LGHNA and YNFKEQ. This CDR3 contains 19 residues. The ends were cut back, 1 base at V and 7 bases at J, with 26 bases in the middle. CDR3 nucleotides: TGTGCCAGCAGCCAAGTTCTATCTGCCCCCGGACTGCCGGGGAATGAGCAGTTCTTC. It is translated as CASSQVLSAPGLPGNEQFF.